The 16 T cell receptor beta chains presented below share a single source sample, sequenced in a study of blood T cell repertoires in COVID-19. TCRdb keeps only in-frame clones here, not all; method: immunoSEQ multiplex PCR. The profile shows a few hundred thousand clones, about 90% of them singletons. Sequenced sample: peripheral blood. Receptor source: a woman aged 25 to 39 with COVID-19, enrolled during active disease.

The chain uses TRBV7-9 and TRBJ1-2, with 12 bases lining up with TRBD1. V lost 5 bases and J lost 0; bases outside the gene matches: 7. The CDR3 extends over 17 amino acids. Germline V gene sequence: CDR1 SEHNR, CDR2 FQNEAQ (reference sequence). The chain's CDR3 is CASSLPGQGASNYGYTF. The CDR3 region has the DNA TGTGCCAGCAGCCTCCCGGGACAGGGGGCATCTAACTATGGCTACACCTTC.

The chain combines TRBV2 with TRBJ2-2, with 9 bases identical to TRBD2. The length of the CDR3 is 19 residues. V dropped 5 bases and J dropped 2; count of bases not matched to a gene: 15. Germline CDR1 is SNHLY and CDR2 is FYNNEI. The CDR3 spells CASSTPGLASQVNTGELFF. The CDR3, as DNA: TGTGCCAGCAGTACTCCGGGACTAGCATCTCAAGTAAACACCGGGGAGCTGTTTTTT.

This clone was observed a single time. This sequence joins TRBV5-1 and TRBJ1-5; perhaps TRBD1 as D (6 bases). V shed 4 bases and J shed 6 bases, with 29 bases lying between them. This CDR3 spans 19 amino acids. CDR1 and CDR2 (germline): SGHRS, YFSETQ. CDR3 bases: TGCGCCAGCAGCCGATCCCTCGCGGCGGGGGGCGCGAAGAGTCAGCCCCAGCATTTT. It codes for CASSRSLAAGGAKSQPQHF.

The V and J genes are TRBV7-6 and TRBJ2-5; 7 nucleotides match TRBD1. V lost 1 base to trimming and J lost 2 bases; unmatched junction nucleotides: 10. The germline CDR1 and CDR2 sequences are SGHVS and FNYEAQ. The CDR3 loop spans 17 amino acids. DNA of the CDR3: TGTGCCAGCAGCTTAGAATTCAGGACAGGAGCACAAGAGACCCAGTACTTC. This translates into CASSLEFRTGAQETQYF.

The chain has TRBV28 and TRBJ2-7; 7 bases align to TRBD1. Germline lookup yields CDR1 MDHEN and CDR2 SYDVKM. The CDR3 consists of 13 residues. Trimming took 4 bases from V and 5 from J; bases not matched to a gene: 5. This CDR3 is CASSSGQANEQYV. In DNA form, the CDR3 reads TGTGCCAGCAGTTCAGGACAGGCCAACGAGCAGTACGTC.

V gene TRBV5-4 combines with J gene TRBJ2-3, with 11 bases matching TRBD2. V was pared by 0 bases and J by 5 bases, with 5 bases of the junction left unmatched. This CDR3 is built from 16 residues. Germline loops: CDR1 SGHNT, CDR2 YYREEE (reference sequence). The CDR3 bases are TGTGCCAGCAGCTTGGATACTAGCGGGAGCCTAGATACGCAGTATTTT. Its protein product is CASSLDTSGSLDTQYF.

The V and J genes are TRBV7-9 and TRBJ2-3, with 10 nucleotides matching TRBD1. V was clipped by 7 bases and J by 0 bases; unmatched bases: 7. Germline V gene sequence: CDR1 SEHNR, CDR2 FQNEAQ (reference sequence). The CDR3 totals 16 residues. The CDR3 DNA sequence: TGTGCCAGCAAACCCCGGACAGGGGGGAGCACAGATACGCAGTATTTT. Protein sequence: CASKPRTGGSTDTQYF.

The rearrangement links TRBV6-5 to TRBJ1-6; 7 bases align to TRBD1. The CDR3 consists of 14 residues. The junction had 2 bases not matched to a gene; V was cut back by 5 bases and J by 4 bases. Germline loops: CDR1 MNHEY, CDR2 SVGAGI. CDR3 nucleotides: TGTGCCAGCAGTATGGGACAGTATAATTCACCCCTCCACTTT. It codes for CASSMGQYNSPLHF.

In its sample, this clone was seen a few times. V and J are TRBV19 and TRBJ1-2; weak D call: TRBD1 (5 bases). Germline V gene lookup returns CDR1 LNHDA and CDR2 SQIVND (reference sequence). The V gene lost 0 bases and the J gene lost 7 bases, with 18 bases spanning the gap. The CDR3 covers 16 residues. CDR3 DNA: TGTGCCAGTAGTATAGACCGGACATTTACAAGTAGTGGCTACACCTTC. The encoded protein is CASSIDRTFTSSGYTF.

The J gene is TRBJ2-1, the V gene TRBV7-2; no clear D gene. Trimming took 1 base from V and 5 from J, leaving 9 bases between them. From germline, CDR1 is SGHTA and CDR2 FQGNSA. The CDR3 loop spans 14 amino acids. The CDR3 DNA is TGTGCCAGCAGCTTAGGGAGCCCTCACAATGAGCAGTTCTTC. This codes for CASSLGSPHNEQFF.

The chain has TRBV5-8 and TRBJ1-1; D uncertain. The CDR3 sequence is 12 residues long. Between the trimmed V and J ends, which lost 5 bases and 6 bases, there was a span of 11 bases. Germline V gene lookup returns CDR1 SGHTS and CDR2 YDEGEE. This chain's CDR3 is CASRKITPEAFF. CDR3 nucleotide sequence: TGTGCCAGCAGGAAAATTACACCTGAAGCTTTCTTT.

The chain couples TRBV5-1 to TRBJ2-5; 13 bases fit TRBD2. CDR3 length: 16 residues. The germline gives CDR1 SGHRS, CDR2 YFSETQ. V was pared by 4 bases and J by 4 bases, with 7 bases of the junction left unmatched. The CDR3 spells CASSRTSGSFIETQYF. CDR3 DNA: TGCGCCAGCAGCAGGACTAGCGGGAGTTTCATAGAGACCCAGTACTTC.

The chain is built from TRBV9 and TRBJ2-5; 10 bases line up with TRBD2. This CDR3 spans 16 amino acids. V gave up 0 bases and J gave up 2 bases; unmatched junction bases: 4. From germline, CDR1 is SGDLS and CDR2 YYNGEE. In DNA, the CDR3 is TGTGCCAGCAGCGTAGGGGCTAGCGGGGGACAAGAGACCCAGTACTTC. This codes for CASSVGASGGQETQYF.

This sequence joins TRBV7-2 and TRBJ2-2; weak D call: TRBD2 (6 bases). CDR1 SGHTA and CDR2 FQGNSA come from the germline V gene. The V end lost 3 bases, the J end lost 5 bases, and 7 bases lay between the germline ends. The CDR3 consists of 13 residues. CDR3 protein: CASSFGGTGELFF. CDR3 coding DNA: TGTGCCAGCAGCTTCGGAGGGACCGGGGAGCTGTTTTTT.

The rearrangement joins TRBV11-3 to TRBJ1-2; no firm D call. Trimming cost V 1 base and J 7 bases, with 7 bases left between them. Germline V lookup: CDR1 SGHNT, CDR2 YENEEA. This CDR3 comprises 12 residues. The CDR3 region has the DNA TGTGCCAGCAGCTTAGGGCCGGGTGGCTACACCTTC. This encodes CASSLGPGGYTF.

The CDR3 DNA is TGTGCTAGTGGGGCACAGGGAGGGCCCTACAATGAGCAGTTCTTC. It is translated as CASGAQGGPYNEQFF. The chain recombines TRBV12-5 with TRBJ2-1; the D gene is possibly TRBD2 (7 bases). The germline V gene encodes CDR1 LGHNT and CDR2 FRNRAP. This CDR3 spans 15 amino acids. V was clipped by 6 bases and J by 2 bases, with 14 bases between them.